Below, 29 T cell receptor beta chains from the same sample are listed, as sequenced in a study of cytomegalovirus exposure and HLA in healthy donors. Both 60 Vbeta primers and 13 Jbeta primers went into the PCR. TCRdb keeps only in-frame clones here, not all; method: immunoSEQ multiplex PCR. The repertoire holds 90,000 to 140,000 clones, with around 75% as singletons. What was sequenced was PBMCs. The receptors shown here come from a man aged 30-40 years in good health and CMV-seropositive.

This sequence joins TRBV18 and TRBJ1-6, with unresolved D. V was cut by 2 bases and J by 6 bases, with 8 bases left in between. The CDR3 contains 14 residues. Germline values: CDR1 KGHSH, CDR2 LQKENI. Here the CDR3 reads CASSPNPSNSPLHF. The DNA for the CDR3 is TGTGCCAGCTCACCAAATCCCAGTAATTCACCCCTCCACTTT. The entire variable domain, with the rest obtained from reference TRBV18 and TRBJ1-6, is as follows: NAGVMQNPRHLVRRRGQEARLRCSPMKGHSHVYWYRQLPEEGLKFMVYLQKENIIDESGMPKERFSAEFPKEGPSILRIQQVVRGDSAAYFCASSPNPSNSPLHFGNGTRLTVT.

This rearrangement joins TRBV2 to TRBJ1-5; 9 bases agree with TRBD1. Germline values: CDR1 SNHLY, CDR2 FYNNEI. The CDR3 totals 19 residues. The trim removed 8 bases at V and 0 bases at J, leaving 17 bases unmatched. CDR3 DNA sequence: TGTGCCAGCGGGCTTGGACAGGGGATTCAAGCAAATAGCAATCAGCCCCAGCATTTT. It is translated as CASGLGQGIQANSNQPQHF.

This clone was seen a few times. An end of the junction does not agree with germline; a read error may underlie this. The chain combines TRBV7-9 with TRBJ2-2, with TRBD2 matching 10 bases. Germline V CDR1 and CDR2: SEHNR, FQNEAQ (reference sequence). This CDR3 comprises 17 residues. In nucleotides, the CDR3 is TGTTCCAGCAGTCTCGGGCTAGCGGGGGCGAACACCGGGGAGCTGTTTTTT. It encodes CSSSLGLAGANTGELFF.

The chain carries TRBV6-5 and TRBJ2-7, with TRBD2 matching 14 bases. The CDR3 contains 16 residues. CDR1 MNHEY and CDR2 SVGAGI come from the germline V gene. V was clipped by 0 bases and J by 4 bases; unmatched bases: 2. The CDR3 protein is CASSYSTSGGAYEQYF. As DNA, the CDR3 is TGTGCCAGCAGTTACTCGACTAGCGGGGGGGCGTACGAGCAGTACTTC.

This sequence joins TRBV4-3 and TRBJ1-5; possible D gene TRBD1, 5 bases. With 1 base removed from V and 2 bases from J, the gap between germline ends came to 15 bases. The germline V gene has CDR1 LGHNA and CDR2 YSLEER. The CDR3 totals 17 residues. CDR3 amino acids: CASSQGVGRDGNQPQHF. Here the CDR3 DNA reads TGCGCCAGCAGCCAAGGGGTGGGCAGGGATGGCAATCAGCCCCAGCATTTT.

As for this clone: One end of the junction varies from germline; a read error may be responsible. The chain has TRBV7-7 and TRBJ2-5; TRBD2 matches 10 bases. The CDR3 runs to 14 residues. The V gene's germline CDR1 is SSHAT and CDR2 FNYEAQ (reference sequence). The DNA of the CDR3 is TGTGCTAGCAGCCAAGCGGGGGGGCAGGAGACCCAGTACTTC. This encodes CASSQAGGQETQYF.

The chain combines TRBV4-2 with TRBJ2-2, with 11 bases that match TRBD2. In germline, CDR1 is LGHNA, CDR2 YNFKEQ. The V and J ends lost 2 bases and 7 bases, in that order; junction bases with no gene match: 3. The CDR3 is 15 residues long. This CDR3 reads CASSQISGGDGELFF. CDR3 coding DNA: TGTGCCAGCAGCCAAATTAGCGGGGGGGACGGGGAGCTGTTTTTT.

Only a few counts were recorded for this clone. The V gene is TRBV5-1, the J gene TRBJ2-3; D not certain. The germline CDR1 and CDR2 sequences are SGHRS and YFSETQ. The CDR3 covers 14 residues. V was pared by 9 bases and J by 2 bases, with 16 bases between. The CDR3 region is CATRPVFDTDTQYF. The CDR3 coding sequence is TGCGCCACGAGGCCGGTTTTCGACACAGATACGCAGTATTTT.

The chain carries TRBV4-2 and TRBJ2-1; TRBD1 matches at 7 bases. Germline V gene sequence: CDR1 LGHNA, CDR2 YNFKEQ. The CDR3 length is 17 residues. The V gene end was trimmed by 3 bases and the J gene end by 3 bases; junction bases not matched to a gene: 11. In DNA form, the CDR3 reads TGTGCCAGCAGCCAGCTCTCAGGACAGGACCTCTACAATGAGCAGTTCTTC. The encoded protein is CASSQLSGQDLYNEQFF.

The CDR3: CASAQETQYF. For the CDR3, the DNA is TGTGCCAGCGCGCAAGAGACCCAGTACTTC. The V call is TRBV18, the J call TRBJ2-5; D uncertain. The CDR3 contains 10 residues. The V end was cut by 8 bases, the J end by 2 bases, with 3 bases between. CDR1 and CDR2 from the germline V gene are KGHSH and LQKENI.

This clone was observed a few times. V usage is TRBV27 and J usage is TRBJ1-5; weak D call: TRBD1 (5 bases). The CDR3 totals 16 residues. Looked up from germline, CDR1 is MNHEY and CDR2 is SMNVEV (reference sequence). Trimming took off 5 bases at V and 0 bases at J, with 14 bases between the two ends. Here the CDR3 reads CASSNPPRDSNQPQHF. The CDR3 coding sequence is TGTGCCAGCAGTAACCCGCCCAGGGATAGCAATCAGCCCCAGCATTTT.

CDR3 DNA sequence: TGTGCCAGCAGCTTTAGCGGGGGGCAACGCAATGAGCAGTTCTTC. Translating gives CASSFSGGQRNEQFF. This chain links TRBV7-3 with TRBJ2-1; 10 nucleotides align to TRBD2. Germline CDR1 and CDR2: SGHTA and FQGTGA. The CDR3 runs 15 residues. V was pared by 3 bases and J by 6 bases, with 5 bases of the junction left unmatched.

The chain has TRBV30 and TRBJ1-2, with no clear D. The ends were cut back, 0 bases at V and 2 bases at J, with 13 bases in the middle. The CDR3 sequence is 15 residues long. Germline values: CDR1 GTSNPN, CDR2 SVGIG (reference sequence). The CDR3 DNA is TGTGCCTGGAGTGTCTGGGCCGTACGAAACTATGGCTACACCTTC. This sequence encodes CAWSVWAVRNYGYTF.

This chain links TRBV7-9 with TRBJ1-3; 10 bases line up with TRBD1. CDR3 length equals 14 residues. Germline-derived CDR1 and CDR2 are SEHNR and FQNEAQ (reference sequence). After removal of 7 bases from V and 7 bases from J, the junction contained 7 bases not matched to a gene. CDR3 loop: CASKDRGHRNTIYF. CDR3 in DNA: TGTGCCAGCAAAGACAGGGGGCATCGGAACACCATATATTTT.

The CDR3 nucleotides read TGTGCCTGGAGCCAGACTGAAGCTTTCTTT. This translates into CAWSQTEAFF. The V gene is TRBV30, the J gene TRBJ1-1; the D is unclear. This CDR3 comprises 10 residues. The germline V and J ends were trimmed by 3 bases and 5 bases, with 4 bases remaining between them. Germline V gene lookup returns CDR1 GTSNPN and CDR2 SVGIG (reference sequence).

This clone has only one observation. The rearrangement joins TRBV30 to TRBJ2-3; a possible D gene is TRBD1 (5 bases). Germline lookup yields CDR1 GTSNPN and CDR2 SVGIG (reference sequence). The V and J ends lost 0 bases and 8 bases respectively, with 15 bases between them. CDR3 length: 14 residues. The DNA of the CDR3 is TGTGCCTGGAGTGTACAGGCTGGATTGGCTACGCAGTATTTT. Encoded protein: CAWSVQAGLATQYF. Complete variable domain (other parts from reference TRBV30 and TRBJ2-3): SQTIHQWPATLVQPVGSPLSLECTVEGTSNPNLYWYRQAAGRGLQLLFYSVGIGQISSEVPQNLSASRPQDRQFILSSKKLLLSDSGFYLCAWSVQAGLATQYFGPGTRLTVL.

This chain joins TRBV5-1 and TRBJ2-3; perhaps TRBD2 as D (6 bases). The germline CDR1 and CDR2 sequences are SGHRS and YFSETQ. The CDR3 loop spans 15 amino acids. The V and J ends lost 0 bases and 1 base respectively, with 9 bases between them. The CDR3 region has the DNA TGCGCCAGCAGCTTGGAAGTAGCGGGCACAGATACGCAGTATTTT. Its protein is CASSLEVAGTDTQYF.

This chain connects TRBV4-3 to TRBJ2-3, with TRBD2 matching 8 bases. The CDR3 has 17 amino acids. The V gene end was trimmed by 1 base and the J gene end by 4 bases; junction bases not matched to a gene: 10. Looked up from germline, CDR1 is LGHNA and CDR2 is YSLEER. CDR3 DNA sequence: TGCGCCAGCAGCCAAGGGCCCAGCGGGGGTGACGCAGATACGCAGTATTTT. It specifies CASSQGPSGGDADTQYF.

V and J are TRBV5-1 and TRBJ1-2, with 10 bases identical to TRBD1. J lost 7 bases, V lost 0 bases, and 3 bases had no gene match. CDR1 SGHRS and CDR2 YFSETQ come from the germline V gene. The CDR3 runs to 14 residues. The CDR3 DNA sequence: TGCGCCAGCAGCTTGGATGGGACAGGGGTTGGCTACACCTTC. The encoded protein is CASSLDGTGVGYTF.

This clone occurred a few times. The chain has TRBV6-6 and TRBJ2-7; 8 bases are shared with TRBD1. CDR3 length: 14 amino acids. Germline CDR1 and CDR2: MNHNY and SVGAGI (reference sequence). Trimming cost V 0 bases and J 5 bases; bases outside gene matches: 3. Written as DNA, the CDR3 is TGTGCCAGCAGTTACTCGGACAGGGACCACGAGCAGTACTTC. Amino acid sequence: CASSYSDRDHEQYF.

J is TRBJ1-1 and V is TRBV5-1; D is unclear. The germline V gene encodes CDR1 SGHRS and CDR2 YFSETQ. Trimming cost V 3 bases and J 1 base, with 10 bases left between them. CDR3 length equals 14 residues. CDR3: CASSSLQRNTEAFF. The CDR3 nucleotides read TGCGCCAGCAGCTCGTTACAAAGGAACACTGAAGCTTTCTTT.

The chain recombines TRBV19 with TRBJ1-5, with 7 nucleotides matching TRBD1. The CDR3 is made up of 14 amino acids. V shed 4 bases and J 5 bases; nucleotides not matched to a gene: 5. Germline CDR1 is LNHDA and CDR2 is SQIVND (reference sequence). For the CDR3, the DNA is TGTGCCAGTAGTACGACAGGGTGGGATCAGCCCCAGCATTTT. Its translation is CASSTTGWDQPQHF. The full variable domain, with the rest looked up from reference TRBV19 and TRBJ1-5, is DGGITQSPKYLFRKEGQNVTLSCEQNLNHDAMYWYRQDPGQGLRLIYYSQIVNDFQKGDIAEGYSVSREKKESFPLTVTSAQKNPTAFYLCASSTTGWDQPQHFGDGTRLSIL.

The gene calls are TRBV6-5 and TRBJ2-2; tentative D call: TRBD2 (6 bases). V dropped 5 bases and J dropped 5 bases, with 12 bases sitting between them. Germline V gene sequence: CDR1 MNHEY, CDR2 SVGAGI. This CDR3 has 14 residues. CDR3 region: CASSNQAGTGELFF. DNA for the CDR3: TGTGCCAGCAGTAACCAGGCGGGGACCGGGGAGCTGTTTTTT.

The chain carries TRBV5-1 and TRBJ1-2, with TRBD1 matching 7 bases. The length of the CDR3 is 14 residues. Germline CDR1 reads SGHRS; CDR2 reads YFSETQ. Trimming cost V 2 bases and J 3 bases; bases outside gene matches: 4. CDR3 in amino acids: CASSFQGGDYGYTF. In DNA, the CDR3 is TGCGCCAGCAGCTTCCAGGGGGGTGACTATGGCTACACCTTC.

This clone was detected only once. This rearrangement joins TRBV11-2 to TRBJ1-6; D gene uncertain. This CDR3 region has 13 residues. With 8 bases removed from V and 2 bases from J, the gap between germline ends came to 7 bases. Germline CDR1 and CDR2: SGHAT and FQNNGV. This CDR3 reads CASGETYNSPLHF. The CDR3 bases are TGTGCCAGCGGGGAGACCTATAATTCACCCCTCCACTTT.

The chain couples TRBV7-9 to TRBJ2-3, with 10 positions matching TRBD2. Germline CDR1 reads SEHNR; CDR2 reads FQNEAQ (reference sequence). After removal of 1 base from V and 3 bases from J, the junction contained 1 base not matched to a gene. The length of the CDR3 is 15 residues. CDR3 residues: CASSLGSGGTDTQYF. In DNA form, the CDR3 reads TGTGCCAGCAGCTTAGGTAGCGGGGGGACAGATACGCAGTATTTT.

Only a few counts were recorded for this clone. The rearrangement uses TRBV28 and TRBJ1-5; possible D gene TRBD1, 5 bases. The CDR3 length is 14 residues. Germline CDR1 MDHEN, CDR2 SYDVKM. V was trimmed by 2 bases and J by 5 bases, leaving 10 bases between them. The chain's CDR3 is CASSLVSGYQPQHF. In DNA, the CDR3 is TGTGCCAGCAGTTTAGTGTCAGGGTATCAGCCCCAGCATTTT. The variable domain in full, completed from reference TRBV28 and TRBJ1-5, reads DVKVTQSSRYLVKRTGEKVFLECVQDMDHENMFWYRQDPGLGLRLIYFSYDVKMKEKGDIPEGYSVSREKKERFSLILESASTNQTSMYLCASSLVSGYQPQHFGDGTRLSIL.

The chain employs TRBV6-4 and TRBJ2-7, with TRBD2 identical over 7 bases. J was trimmed by 1 base and V by 6 bases; bases with no gene match: 6. The CDR3 is made up of 14 amino acids. Germline loops: CDR1 MRHNA, CDR2 SNTAGT. In DNA form, the CDR3 reads TGTGCCAGCAGACCAACTAGCGCGTCCTACGAGCAGTACTTC. This sequence encodes CASRPTSASYEQYF.

CDR3: CSVGLAGEQYF. The CDR3, as DNA: TGCAGTGTTGGACTAGCGGGAGAGCAGTACTTC. This chain links TRBV20-1 with TRBJ2-7, with 12 bases aligning to TRBD2. Germline CDR1 is DFQATT and CDR2 is SNEGSKA (reference sequence). Losses at the gene ends were 7 bases for V and 7 bases for J; bases not matched to a gene: 2. CDR3 length: 11 amino acids.